Listed below are T cell receptor beta chains from one sample, sequenced in a study of blood T cell repertoires in COVID-19. The assay was immunoSEQ multiplex PCR, and TCRdb's table has in-frame clones only and misses some. The sample yields 200,000 to 250,000 clones, about 90% seen once. Sequencing input: peripheral blood. Source of these receptors: a man aged 18 to 35 with active or convalescent COVID-19. The CDR3 runs from the conserved cysteine through the conserved F or W. D genes are given only for firm matches. Clone size is not always given. Where it is, it says once, few, many or a class for expanded clones.

J gene | V gene | D gene | clone size | CDR3 protein | CDR3 DNA
TRBJ2-1 | TRBV3-1/TRBV3-2 | TRBD2 | - | CASSQGGLAGVRNEQFF | TGTGCCAGCAGCCAAGGGGGTCTAGCGGGAGTGCGGAATGAGCAGTTCTTC
TRBJ2-7 | TRBV9 | TRBD2 | - | CASSESSLAGLSSYEQYF | TGTGCCAGCAGCGAGAGTTCGCTAGCGGGCCTTTCTTCCTACGAGCAGTACTTC
TRBJ2-1 | TRBV3-1/TRBV3-2 | - | - | CASSDPAGEQFF | TGTGCCAGCAGCGATCCAGCCGGGGAGCAGTTCTTC
TRBJ2-5 | TRBV11-2 | TRBD2 | - | CASSLPGREYSETQYF | TGTGCCAGCAGCCTCCCGGGGCGGGAGTACTCAGAGACCCAGTACTTC
TRBJ2-1 | TRBV19 | - | - | CASSEQGRANEQFF | TGTGCCAGTAGCGAACAGGGAAGGGCCAATGAGCAGTTCTTC
TRBJ2-3 | TRBV12-2 | - | - | CASRLDERSLTDTQYF | TGTGCAAGTCGCTTAGACGAAAGGAGCCTCACAGATACGCAGTATTTT
TRBJ2-7 | TRBV2 | TRBD1 | - | CASTVHRGNEQYF | TGTGCCAGCACTGTTCACAGGGGCAACGAGCAGTACTTC
TRBJ2-7 | TRBV15 | TRBD1 | once | CATSRRQGYEQYF | TGTGCCACCAGCAGGCGACAGGGCTACGAGCAGTACTTC
TRBJ2-3 | TRBV5-1 | TRBD2 | - | CASSLGLAGGTDTQYF | TGCGCCAGCAGCTTGGGACTAGCGGGAGGGACAGATACGCAGTATTTT
TRBJ1-5 | TRBV5-1 | - | - | CASSLAPNSNQPQHF | TGCGCCAGCAGCTTGGCCCCTAATAGCAATCAGCCCCAGCATTTT
TRBJ2-1 | TRBV4-3 | - | - | CASSVQDRLVAYNEQFF | TGCGCCAGCAGCGTACAGGACCGACTTGTTGCCTACAATGAGCAGTTCTTC
TRBJ2-2 | TRBV30 | - | - | CAWIGYTGELFF | TGTGCCTGGATCGGTTACACCGGGGAGCTGTTTTTT
TRBJ2-3 | TRBV7-9 | TRBD2 | - | CASSLGGGRVDTQYF | TGTGCCAGCAGCTTAGGCGGGGGAAGGGTAGATACGCAGTATTTT
TRBJ2-5 | TRBV3-1/TRBV3-2 | - | - | CASSRYGGQRRYQETQYF | TGTGCCAGCAGCCGGTACGGGGGACAGCGACGCTACCAAGAGACCCAGTACTTC
TRBJ2-7 | TRBV10-2 | - | - | CASSESRGMTYEQYF | TGCGCCAGCAGTGAGTCGCGCGGGATGACCTACGAGCAGTACTTC
TRBJ1-5 | TRBV10-2 | - | - | CASRNLENQPQHF | TGCGCCAGCAGAAATTTAGAGAATCAGCCCCAGCATTTT
TRBJ2-1 | TRBV10-2 | TRBD2 | - | CASRGGGSYNEQFF | TGCGCCAGCCGTGGGGGGGGCTCCTACAATGAGCAGTTCTTC
TRBJ2-3 | TRBV7-3 | - | once | CASSLLGGAGDTQYF | TGTGCCAGCAGCTTACTTGGGGGCGCTGGAGATACGCAGTATTTT
TRBJ2-1 | TRBV5-6 | - | - | CASSLARGEQFF | TGTGCCAGCAGCTTGGCCCGGGGTGAGCAGTTCTTC
TRBJ1-4 | TRBV29-1 | - | - | CSVSRGSGNEKLFF | TGCAGCGTCTCCCGGGGGTCAGGGAATGAAAAACTGTTTTTT
TRBJ1-6 | TRBV5-1 | - | once | CASSLQGSGDNSPLHF | TGCGCCAGCAGCTTGCAGGGGTCGGGTGATAATTCACCCCTCCACTTT
TRBJ1-5 | TRBV23-1 | - | - | CASSPYYPPQHF | TGCGCCAGCAGTCCCTATTATCCGCCCCAGCATTTT
TRBJ1-2 | TRBV7-8 | - | - | CASSLVRTLEGYGYTF | TGTGCCAGCAGCTTAGTCCGTACCCTGGAGGGCTATGGCTACACCTTC
TRBJ1-2 | TRBV10-3 | - | - | CAISEQGRAHNYGYTF | TGTGCCATCAGTGAGCAGGGCAGAGCTCACAACTATGGCTACACCTTC
TRBJ1-5 | TRBV28 | - | - | CASSLFGQPQHF | TGTGCCAGCAGTTTATTCGGTCAGCCCCAGCATTTT
TRBJ1-4 | TRBV7-7 | - | - | CASSRGQGGLGEKLFF | TGTGCTAGCAGCCGTGGCCAGGGAGGATTGGGTGAAAAACTGTTTTTT
TRBJ1-4 | TRBV18 | TRBD1 | - | CASSPMTGTTNEKLFF | TGTGCCAGCTCACCCATGACAGGGACAACTAATGAAAAACTGTTTTTT
TRBJ2-1 | TRBV3-1/TRBV3-2 | TRBD2 | - | CASSQATSGPYNEQFF | TGTGCCAGCAGCCAAGCGACTAGCGGACCCTACAATGAGCAGTTCTTC
TRBJ2-5 | TRBV11-2 | - | - | CASSLDLGQSYF | TGTGCCAGCAGCTTAGATTTAGGACAGTCGTACTTC